This TCR beta chain was observed in a study of shared clonotypes between healthy human individuals. Clones were sequenced by immunoSEQ multiplex PCR, and TCRdb holds only the in-frame ones, with some missing. The table lists about 120,000 clones, 68% of them singletons, with roughly 24% in the top ten. J lost 3 bases, V lost 3 bases, and 6 bases had no gene match. CDR1 is SGHRS, CDR2 YFSETQ, per germline. The CDR3 contains 15 residues. Worth noting for this clone: The antigen remains undetermined.

Healthy HIV-negative adults with no recent acute infections or vaccinations were recruited as donors. Study-wide results and caveats: Blood was the sole source, and tissue repertoires probably differ. Expectations were that clonotype sharing among donors would be affected by sequencing depth.

This TCR was sampled from a woman in her twenties or thirties in good health. The V gene is TRBV5-1, the J gene TRBJ2-1; 7 bases fit TRBD1. Sequenced input: memory CD8+ T cells sorted from blood. Subset meaning: CD45RO+ cells pooled with CCR7-negative TemRA cells. This chain's CDR3 is CASSSYGTDYNEQFF. The CDR3, as DNA: TGCGCCAGCAGCTCCTACGGGACAGACTACAATGAGCAGTTCTTC.